A single sample is the source of the 17 T cell receptor beta chains below, sequenced in a study of shared clonotypes between healthy human individuals. Assay used: immunoSEQ multiplex PCR; TCRdb lists only in-frame clones, some missing. The table has about 2.4 million clones, 80% to 95% seen once; the top ten hold approximately 0.35%. Sequenced sample: naive CD4+ T cells from PBMCs. The subset denotes: CD45RA+ positively selected. All receptors derive from a young man in good health. Some clones in this sample may be carry-over from other donors' samples.

The chain employs TRBV11-2 and TRBJ2-5; D gene unclear. There are 15 residues in the CDR3. Germline V gene data show CDR1 as SGHAT and CDR2 as FQNNGV. Trimming pared 7 bases from V and 5 bases from J, leaving 20 bases between. CDR3: CASTFGFGPLETQYF. CDR3 nucleotides: TGTGCCAGCACCTTCGGTTTTGGACCCCTGGAGACCCAGTACTTC.

CDR3 DNA sequence: TGCGCCAGCAGCTTGAGGGGACTAATGACAGGGGGTAGGGCAGATACGCAGTATTTT. Translation gives CASSLRGLMTGGRADTQYF. J is TRBJ2-3 and V is TRBV5-1; 9 nucleotides agree with TRBD1. This CDR3 has 19 amino acids. With 1 base clipped from V and 4 bases from J, the junction kept 16 bases outside the gene matches. In germline, CDR1 is SGHRS, CDR2 YFSETQ.

The CDR3 DNA sequence: TGTGCCAGCAGCTTTGGAGATTACTACGAGCAGTACTTC. Translated: CASSFGDYYEQYF. The V gene is TRBV5-6, the J gene TRBJ2-7, with D unclear. The CDR3 runs 13 residues. Trimming shortened V by 2 bases and J by 3 bases, and 9 bases separated the two germline ends. Germline CDR1 and CDR2: SGHDT and YYEEEE.

This clone occurred once. The CDR3 protein is CASSQDLPGGMTYGYTF. As DNA, the CDR3 is TGCGCCAGCAGCCAAGATCTTCCTGGGGGCATGACCTATGGCTACACCTTC. This sequence joins TRBV4-3 and TRBJ1-2; D is perhaps TRBD1 (6 bases). V lost 0 bases and J 4 bases, leaving 18 bases between the germline ends. CDR1 LGHNA and CDR2 YSLEER come from the germline V gene. The CDR3 covers 17 residues.

The DNA of the CDR3 is TGTGCCAGCAGCTTAGGGCGGGGGGGCAATCAGCCCCAGCATTTT. Translated, it gives CASSLGRGGNQPQHF. The V and J genes are TRBV7-6 and TRBJ1-5, with TRBD1 as a possible D gene (5 bases). Germline CDR1 SGHVS, CDR2 FNYEAQ. The CDR3 covers 15 residues. The V end lost 1 base, the J end lost 2 bases, and 9 bases lay between the germline ends.

The chain joins TRBV4-3 to TRBJ2-7; D call uncertain. The germline V and J ends were trimmed by 4 bases and 1 base, with 20 bases remaining between them. Germline CDR1 is LGHNA and CDR2 is YSLEER. The CDR3 has 17 residues. The CDR3 DNA is TGCGCCAGCAGCCCTAACCTTAGGGTAGCCAGATCCTACGAGCAGTACTTC. It translates to CASSPNLRVARSYEQYF.

The chain uses TRBV11-3 and TRBJ1-6; D possibly corresponds to TRBD1 (6 bases). CDR1 is SGHNT, CDR2 YENEEA, per germline. The length of the CDR3 is 13 residues. V was trimmed by 8 bases and J by 9 bases, leaving 14 bases between them. The CDR3 here is CASAGEPGSPLHF. The CDR3 coding sequence is TGTGCCAGCGCAGGGGAACCAGGTTCACCCCTCCACTTT.

The genes are TRBV10-3 and TRBJ1-1, with no clear D. This CDR3 region has 15 residues. CDR1 and CDR2 (germline): ENHRY, SYGVKD. The ends were cut back, 0 bases at V and 5 bases at J, with 13 bases in the middle. The CDR3 DNA reads TGTGCCATCAGTGAGTCCCGGGTCGAGAAAACTGAAGCTTTCTTT. Its protein is CAISESRVEKTEAFF.

The rearrangement uses TRBV28 and TRBJ1-4; the D gene is possibly TRBD1 (6 bases). Trimming removed 6 bases at V and 8 bases at J, with 16 bases between. The CDR3 extends over 14 amino acids. Germline values: CDR1 MDHEN, CDR2 SYDVKM. CDR3 sequence reads: CASSAGTPDEKLFF. The CDR3 DNA reads as TGTGCCAGCAGCGCCGGGACACCAGACGAAAAACTGTTTTTT.

A word on this clone: Compared with germline, one end of the junction differs, possibly owing to a read error. V usage is TRBV5-6 and J usage is TRBJ2-5; no firm D call. The CDR3 is 12 residues long. CDR1 and CDR2 (germline): SGHDT, YYEEEE. CDR3 nucleotide sequence: TGTGCCAGCAACTTGGTGGAAGGGACCCAGTACTTC. Translated: CASNLVEGTQYF.

The rearrangement links TRBV28 to TRBJ1-2, with 7 bases fitting TRBD1. CDR1 is MDHEN, CDR2 SYDVKM, per germline. V lost 10 bases to trimming and J lost 1 base; unmatched junction nucleotides: 6. This CDR3 comprises 13 residues. The CDR3 bases are TGTGCCACCGGGGACAGCTATAACTATGGCTACACCTTC. Translation: CATGDSYNYGYTF.

The chain employs TRBV10-3 and TRBJ2-1, with 15 bases lining up with TRBD2. Trimming at V came to 10 bases and at J to 1 base, leaving 8 bases not matched to a gene. Germline CDR1 ENHRY, CDR2 SYGVKD. The CDR3 spans 17 residues. CDR3 region: CATTGTSGRRSYNEQFF. The CDR3 DNA follows: TGTGCCACCACTGGGACTAGCGGGAGGCGGTCCTACAATGAGCAGTTCTTC.

V is TRBV6-1 and J is TRBJ2-5; D assignment may be TRBD1 or TRBD2 (5 bases each). Germline V gene data show CDR1 as MNHNS and CDR2 as SASEGT. V was shortened by 5 bases and J by 2 bases, with 9 bases between the two germline ends. The CDR3 totals 13 residues. CDR3: CASSLRGQETQYF. In DNA, the CDR3 is TGTGCCAGCAGTTTGAGGGGACAAGAGACCCAGTACTTC.

The chain links TRBV28 to TRBJ2-5, with TRBD2 identical over 11 bases. This CDR3 region has 16 residues. With V trimmed by 7 bases and J by 6 bases, 13 bases remained unmatched. Per germline, CDR1 MDHEN and CDR2 SYDVKM. Written as DNA, the CDR3 is TGTGCCAGCACCCGGGGGGCTAGCGGGAGGTCAAAGACCCAGTACTTC. Translating it yields CASTRGASGRSKTQYF. Combining the CDR3 with reference TRBV28 and TRBJ2-5 gives the whole variable domain DVKVTQSSRYLVKRTGEKVFLECVQDMDHENMFWYRQDPGLGLRLIYFSYDVKMKEKGDIPEGYSVSREKKERFSLILESASTNQTSMYLCASTRGASGRSKTQYFGPGTRLLVL.

Comments on this clone: The same CDR3 can be traced to other DNA sequences in this sample. This chain joins TRBV2 and TRBJ2-5; D is perhaps TRBD1 (6 bases). Germline values: CDR1 SNHLY, CDR2 FYNNEI. The CDR3 loop spans 13 amino acids. The V end was cut by 4 bases, the J end by 1 base, with 7 bases between. CDR3 bases: TGTGCCAGCAGTGGGACAGCCCAAGAGACCCAGTACTTC. This codes for CASSGTAQETQYF.

The chain couples TRBV5-1 to TRBJ2-3; TRBD2 is a possible D gene (6 bases). Germline assignment: CDR1 SGHRS and CDR2 YFSETQ. V was clipped by 4 bases and J by 5 bases, with 11 bases between them. CDR3 length: 13 amino acids. The CDR3 coding sequence is TGCGCCAGCAGCATCGGAGGGGTAGATACGCAGTATTTT. Its translation is CASSIGGVDTQYF.

This chain joins TRBV18 and TRBJ1-2, with D hard to call. Looked up from germline, CDR1 is KGHSH and CDR2 is LQKENI. The CDR3 runs 13 residues. The V end lost 2 bases, the J end lost 6 bases, and 10 bases lay between the germline ends. CDR3 nucleotide sequence: TGTGCCAGCTCACCAGGGGTGGAAGATGGCTACACCTTC. Its protein product is CASSPGVEDGYTF. Together with reference TRBV18 and TRBJ1-2, the CDR3 gives the full variable domain: NAGVMQNPRHLVRRRGQEARLRCSPMKGHSHVYWYRQLPEEGLKFMVYLQKENIIDESGMPKERFSAEFPKEGPSILRIQQVVRGDSAAYFCASSPGVEDGYTFGSGTRLTVV.